The present TCR beta chain was sequenced within a study of OX40 agonist ivuxolimab in advanced cancers. Study-wide context: One hepatocellular carcinoma and two cutaneous melanoma patients partially responded. Study-wide findings and caveats: Expanded clones were, on average, more numerous among CD8+ T cells than CD4+.

Details on this clone: Its antigen remains unidentified.

Assay: immunoSEQ multiplex PCR; the TCRdb copy retains only in-frame clones and omits some. Of several thousand clones listed, around 78% are singletons. The CDR3 covers 15 residues. Trimming took 0 bases from V and 4 from J, leaving 13 bases between them. Germline assignment: CDR1 SGDLS and CDR2 YYNGEE. The sequences come from CD4+ or CD8+ T cells sorted from blood, collected in a trial of the OX40 agonist ivuxolimab. The receptor was isolated from an adult with an advanced solid tumor such as melanoma, head and neck, liver or kidney cancer. This chain links TRBV9 with TRBJ1-1; D is undetermined. The CDR3 DNA is TGTGCCAGCAGCGTAGCTGCGCACTTAGGCACTGAAGCTTTCTTT. It codes for CASSVAAHLGTEAFF.